This TCR beta chain appears in the sequencing data of a study of blood T cells in healthy people across ages. PCR was performed a second time for about 7 to 11 cycles using a sample-barcoded 5' primer and a J-beta primer mix. TCRdb ran MiXCR on the 5' RACE reads and lists one entry per CDR3 protein. The sample lists some 1.4 million distinct CDR3 sequences; 40% to 50% were seen once. Germline CDR1 is SGHTA and CDR2 is FQGNSA. CDR3 size: 16 residues. Unmatched junction bases numbered 13, after V lost 5 bases and J lost 8 bases. This chain links TRBV7-2 with TRBJ2-1; 9 bases align to TRBD2. The sample consisted of blood. This TCR came from a young woman in good health. The CDR3 protein is CASSPQGRAGGHEQFF. Here the CDR3 DNA reads TGTGCCAGCAGCCCCCAGGGACGAGCGGGAGGCCATGAGCAGTTCTTC.